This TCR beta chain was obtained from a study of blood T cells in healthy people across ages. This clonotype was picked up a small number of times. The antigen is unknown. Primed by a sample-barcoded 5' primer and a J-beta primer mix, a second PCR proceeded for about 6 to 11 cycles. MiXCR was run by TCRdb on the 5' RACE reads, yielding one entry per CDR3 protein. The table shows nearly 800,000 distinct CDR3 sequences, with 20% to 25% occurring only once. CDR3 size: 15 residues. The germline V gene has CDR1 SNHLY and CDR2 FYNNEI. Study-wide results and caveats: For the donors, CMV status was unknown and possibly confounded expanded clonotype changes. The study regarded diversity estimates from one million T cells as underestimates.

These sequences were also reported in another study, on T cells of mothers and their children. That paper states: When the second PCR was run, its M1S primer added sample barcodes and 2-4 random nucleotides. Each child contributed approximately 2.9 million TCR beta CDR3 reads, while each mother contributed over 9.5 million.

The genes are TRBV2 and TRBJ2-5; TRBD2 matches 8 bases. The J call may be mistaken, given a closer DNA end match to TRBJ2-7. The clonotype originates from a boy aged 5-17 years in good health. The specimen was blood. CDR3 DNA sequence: TGTGCCAGCAGTGACCCGGGACTAGGATTCTACGAGCAGTACTTC. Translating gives CASSDPGLGFYEQYF.